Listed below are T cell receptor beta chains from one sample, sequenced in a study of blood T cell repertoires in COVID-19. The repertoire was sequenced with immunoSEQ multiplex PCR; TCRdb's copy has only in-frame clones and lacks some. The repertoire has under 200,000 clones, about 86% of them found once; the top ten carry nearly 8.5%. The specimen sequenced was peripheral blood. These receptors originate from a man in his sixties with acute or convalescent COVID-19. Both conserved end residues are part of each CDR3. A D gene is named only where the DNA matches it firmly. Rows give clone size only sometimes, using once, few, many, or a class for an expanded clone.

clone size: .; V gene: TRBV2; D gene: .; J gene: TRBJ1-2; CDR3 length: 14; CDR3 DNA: TGTGCCAGCAGTGAATCTCGGGTTGGCTATGGCTACACCTTC; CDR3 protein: CASSESRVGYGYTF
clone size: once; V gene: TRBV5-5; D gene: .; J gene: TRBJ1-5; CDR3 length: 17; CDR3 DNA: TGTGCCAGCAGCTTGGTAGGCTGGGGCGCAGGGGACCAGCCCCAGCATTTT; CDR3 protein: CASSLVGWGAGDQPQHF
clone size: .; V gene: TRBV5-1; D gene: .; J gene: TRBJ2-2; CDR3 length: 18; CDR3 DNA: TGCGCCAGCAGCTTGTATACGGGACTACTGGGGGCAACCGGGGAGCTGTTTTTT; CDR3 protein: CASSLYTGLLGATGELFF
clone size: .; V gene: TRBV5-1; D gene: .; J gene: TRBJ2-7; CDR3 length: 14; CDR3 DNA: TGCGCCAGCAGCGTGGAGGGGCCCTCCTACGAGCAGTACTTC; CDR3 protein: CASSVEGPSYEQYF
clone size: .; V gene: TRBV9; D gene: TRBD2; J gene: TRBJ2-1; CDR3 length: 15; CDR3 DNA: TGTGCCAGCAGCGGGACTAGCGGGACCTACAATGAGCAGTTCTTC; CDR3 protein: CASSGTSGTYNEQFF
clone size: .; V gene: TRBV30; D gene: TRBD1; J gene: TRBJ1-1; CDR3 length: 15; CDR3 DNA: TGTGCCTGGAGTAACACTGGGACAGTGGGCACTGAAGCTTTCTTT; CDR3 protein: CAWSNTGTVGTEAFF
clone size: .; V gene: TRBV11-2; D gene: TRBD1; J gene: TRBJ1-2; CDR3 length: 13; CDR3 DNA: TGTGCCAGCAGCACACAGGGGGACTATGGCTACACCTTC; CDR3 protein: CASSTQGDYGYTF
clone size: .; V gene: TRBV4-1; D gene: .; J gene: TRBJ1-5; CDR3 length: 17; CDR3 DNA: TGCGCCAGCAGCCAAGATGGAGGGGTTGGGGGGAATCAGCCCCAGCATTTT; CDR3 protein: CASSQDGGVGGNQPQHF
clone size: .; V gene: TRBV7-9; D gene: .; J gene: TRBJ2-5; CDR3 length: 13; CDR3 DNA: TGTGCCAGCAGCTTAAGCGACCAAGAGACCCAGTACTTC; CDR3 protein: CASSLSDQETQYF
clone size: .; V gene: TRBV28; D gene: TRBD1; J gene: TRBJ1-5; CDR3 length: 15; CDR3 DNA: TGTGCCAGCAGGGGAGACAGGGTACTTCATCAGCCCCAGCATTTT; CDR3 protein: CASRGDRVLHQPQHF
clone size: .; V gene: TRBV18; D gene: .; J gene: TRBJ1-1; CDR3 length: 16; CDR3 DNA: TGTGCCAGCTCACCAGCGGGGTCCATTAAGAACACTGAAGCTTTCTTT; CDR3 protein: CASSPAGSIKNTEAFF
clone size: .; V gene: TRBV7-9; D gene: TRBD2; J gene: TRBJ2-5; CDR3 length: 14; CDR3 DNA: TGTGCCAGCAGCTTCTTAGCGGGGAAAGAGACCCAGTACTTC; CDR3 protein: CASSFLAGKETQYF
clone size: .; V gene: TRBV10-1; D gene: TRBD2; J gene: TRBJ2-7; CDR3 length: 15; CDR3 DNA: TGCGCCAGCAGTGAGTCGAGCGGGGGAGCCTACGAGCAGTACTTC; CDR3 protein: CASSESSGGAYEQYF
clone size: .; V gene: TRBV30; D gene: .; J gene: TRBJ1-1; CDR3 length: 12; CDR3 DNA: TGTGCCTGGAGTGCATCGAACACTGAAGCTTTCTTT; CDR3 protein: CAWSASNTEAFF
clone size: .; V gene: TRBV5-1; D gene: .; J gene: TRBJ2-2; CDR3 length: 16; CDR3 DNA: TGCGCCAGCAGCGGCCTGCGGGGGCCAAGTGACGGGGAGCTGTTTTTT; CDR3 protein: CASSGLRGPSDGELFF
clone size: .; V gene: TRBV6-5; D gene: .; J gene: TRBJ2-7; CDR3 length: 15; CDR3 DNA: TGTGCCAGCAGCTTGACTGGCCAAGGATCCTACGAGCAGTACTTC; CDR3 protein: CASSLTGQGSYEQYF
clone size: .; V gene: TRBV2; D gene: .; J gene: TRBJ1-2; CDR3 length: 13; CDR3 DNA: TGTGCCAGCAGGAATGAGGCGCTCGGGGGCTACACCTTC; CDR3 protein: CASRNEALGGYTF
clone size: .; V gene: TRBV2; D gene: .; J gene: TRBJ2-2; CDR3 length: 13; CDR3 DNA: TGTGCCAGCAGACTAGATGGCACCGGGGAGCTGTTTTTT; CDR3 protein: CASRLDGTGELFF
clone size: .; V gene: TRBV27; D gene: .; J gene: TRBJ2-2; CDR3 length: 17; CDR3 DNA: TGTGCCAGCAGTTTATCCCCAATACAGGGGAACACCGGGGAGCTGTTTTTT; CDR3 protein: CASSLSPIQGNTGELFF
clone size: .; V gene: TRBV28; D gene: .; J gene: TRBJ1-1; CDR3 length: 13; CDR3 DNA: TGTGCCAGCAGTTTACCGGGGGGCACTGAAGCTTTCTTT; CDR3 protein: CASSLPGGTEAFF
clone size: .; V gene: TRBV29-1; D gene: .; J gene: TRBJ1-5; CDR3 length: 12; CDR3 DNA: TGCAGCGTTGGAGGGGGAGACCAGCCCCAGCATTTT; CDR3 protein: CSVGGGDQPQHF
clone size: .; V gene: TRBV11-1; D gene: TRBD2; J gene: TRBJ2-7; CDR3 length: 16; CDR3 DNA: TGTGCCAGCAGCTTGGCCCGCGGGACTAGCGGGAGGGAGCAGTACTTC; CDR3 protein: CASSLARGTSGREQYF
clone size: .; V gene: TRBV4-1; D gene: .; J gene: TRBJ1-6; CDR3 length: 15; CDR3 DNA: TGCGCCAGCAGCCAAGGACGCCCGGGGGATTCACCCCTCCACTTT; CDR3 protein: CASSQGRPGDSPLHF